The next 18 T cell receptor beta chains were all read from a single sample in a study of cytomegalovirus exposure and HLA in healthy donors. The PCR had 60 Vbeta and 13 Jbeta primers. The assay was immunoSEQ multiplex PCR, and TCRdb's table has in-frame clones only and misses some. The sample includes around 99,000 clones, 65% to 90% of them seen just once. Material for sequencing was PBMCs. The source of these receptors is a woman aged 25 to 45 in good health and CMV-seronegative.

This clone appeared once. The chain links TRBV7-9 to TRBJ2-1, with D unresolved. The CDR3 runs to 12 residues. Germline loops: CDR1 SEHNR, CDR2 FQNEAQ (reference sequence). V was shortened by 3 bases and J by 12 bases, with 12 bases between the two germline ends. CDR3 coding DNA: TGTGCCAGCAGCTTTATTGAGTCGGTGCAGTTCTTC. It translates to CASSFIESVQFF.

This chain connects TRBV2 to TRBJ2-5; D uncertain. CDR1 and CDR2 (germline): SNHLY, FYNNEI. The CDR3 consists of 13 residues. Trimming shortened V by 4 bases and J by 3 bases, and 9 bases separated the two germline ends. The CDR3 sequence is CASSALVEETQYF. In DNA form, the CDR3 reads TGTGCCAGCAGTGCTTTAGTGGAAGAGACCCAGTACTTC.

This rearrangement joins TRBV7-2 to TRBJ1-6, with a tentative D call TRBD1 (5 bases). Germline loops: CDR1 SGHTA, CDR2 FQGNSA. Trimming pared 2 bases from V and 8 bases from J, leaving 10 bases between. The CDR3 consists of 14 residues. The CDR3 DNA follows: TGTGCCAGCAGCTTAAGGGGTCAGGATTCACCCCTCCACTTT. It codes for CASSLRGQDSPLHF.

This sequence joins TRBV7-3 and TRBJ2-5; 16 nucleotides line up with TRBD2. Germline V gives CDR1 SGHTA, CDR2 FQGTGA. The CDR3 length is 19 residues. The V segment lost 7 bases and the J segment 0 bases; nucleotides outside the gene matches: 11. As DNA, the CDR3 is TGTGCCAGCACCGTAACATACGGGACTAGCGGGAGGGACCAAGAGACCCAGTACTTC. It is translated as CASTVTYGTSGRDQETQYF.

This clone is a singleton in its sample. Written as DNA, the CDR3 is TGTGCCAGCAGCTTACCAGGGCTAGCGGGGTACAATGAGCAGTTCTTC. It translates to CASSLPGLAGYNEQFF. The chain carries TRBV5-6 and TRBJ2-1, with 9 bases identical to TRBD2. The CDR3 is made up of 16 amino acids. The germline CDR1 and CDR2 sequences are SGHDT and YYEEEE. The junction had 7 bases not matched to a gene; V was cut back by 2 bases and J by 4 bases.

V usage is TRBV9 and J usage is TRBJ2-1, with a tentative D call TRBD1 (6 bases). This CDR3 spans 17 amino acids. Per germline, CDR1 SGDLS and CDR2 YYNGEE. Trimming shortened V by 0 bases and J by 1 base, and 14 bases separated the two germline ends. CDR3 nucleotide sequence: TGTGCCAGCAGCGTAGGTAGGGGGTTACCTTCCTACAATGAGCAGTTCTTC. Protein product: CASSVGRGLPSYNEQFF. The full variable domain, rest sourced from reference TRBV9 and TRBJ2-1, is DSGVTQTPKHLITATGQRVTLRCSPRSGDLSVYWYQQSLDQGLQFLIQYYNGEERAKGNILERFSAQQFPDLHSELNLSSLELGDSALYFCASSVGRGLPSYNEQFFGPGTRLTVL.

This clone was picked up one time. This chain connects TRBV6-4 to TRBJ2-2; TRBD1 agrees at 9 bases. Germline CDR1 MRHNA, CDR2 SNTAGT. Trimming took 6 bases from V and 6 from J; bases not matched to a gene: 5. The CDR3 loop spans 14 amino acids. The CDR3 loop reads CASSPGQGSGELFF. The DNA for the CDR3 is TGTGCCAGCAGCCCGGGACAGGGATCCGGGGAGCTGTTTTTT.

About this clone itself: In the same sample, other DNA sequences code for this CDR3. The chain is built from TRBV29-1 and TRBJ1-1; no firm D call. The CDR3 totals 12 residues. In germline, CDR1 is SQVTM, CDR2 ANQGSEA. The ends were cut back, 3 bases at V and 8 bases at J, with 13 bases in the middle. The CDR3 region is CSVEEEIREAFF. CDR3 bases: TGCAGCGTTGAGGAGGAGATTAGAGAAGCTTTCTTT.

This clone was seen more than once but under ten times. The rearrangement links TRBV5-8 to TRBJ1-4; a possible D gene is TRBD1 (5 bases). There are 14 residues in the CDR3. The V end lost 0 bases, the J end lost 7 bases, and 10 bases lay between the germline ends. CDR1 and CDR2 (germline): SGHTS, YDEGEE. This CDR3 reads CASSLGQGTEKLFF. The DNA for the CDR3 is TGTGCCAGCAGCTTGGGGCAGGGTACTGAAAAACTGTTTTTT. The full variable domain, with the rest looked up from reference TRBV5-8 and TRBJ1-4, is EAGVTQSPTHLIKTRGQQATLRCSPISGHTSVYWYQQALGLGLQFLLWYDEGEERNRGNFPPRFSGRQFPNYSSELNVNALELEDSALYLCASSLGQGTEKLFFGSGTQLSVL.

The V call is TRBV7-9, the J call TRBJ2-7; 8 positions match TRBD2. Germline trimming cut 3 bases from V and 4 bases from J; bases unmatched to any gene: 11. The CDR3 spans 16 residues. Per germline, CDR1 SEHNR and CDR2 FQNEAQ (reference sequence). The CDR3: CASSFGTGGPVYEQYF. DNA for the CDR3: TGTGCCAGCAGCTTCGGAACGGGAGGGCCCGTTTACGAGCAGTACTTC.

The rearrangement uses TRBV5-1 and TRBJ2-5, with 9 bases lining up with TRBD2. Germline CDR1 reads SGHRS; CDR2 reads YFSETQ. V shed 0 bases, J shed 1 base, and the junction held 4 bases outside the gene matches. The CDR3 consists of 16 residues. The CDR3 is CASSLGGGRGQETQYF. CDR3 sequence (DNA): TGCGCCAGCAGCTTGGGCGGCGGGAGGGGCCAAGAGACCCAGTACTTC.

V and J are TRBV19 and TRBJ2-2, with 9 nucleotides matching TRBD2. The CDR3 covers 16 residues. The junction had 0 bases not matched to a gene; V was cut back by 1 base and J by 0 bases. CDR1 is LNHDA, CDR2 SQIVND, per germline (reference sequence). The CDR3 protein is CASSIGTSANTGELFF. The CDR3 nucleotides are TGTGCCAGTAGTATAGGGACTAGCGCGAACACCGGGGAGCTGTTTTTT. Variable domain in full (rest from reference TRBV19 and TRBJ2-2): DGGITQSPKYLFRKEGQNVTLSCEQNLNHDAMYWYRQDPGQGLRLIYYSQIVNDFQKGDIAEGYSVSREKKESFPLTVTSAQKNPTAFYLCASSIGTSANTGELFFGEGSRLTVL.

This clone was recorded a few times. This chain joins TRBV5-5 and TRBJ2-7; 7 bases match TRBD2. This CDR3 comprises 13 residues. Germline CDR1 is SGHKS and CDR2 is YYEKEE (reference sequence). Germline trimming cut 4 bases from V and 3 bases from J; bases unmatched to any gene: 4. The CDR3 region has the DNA TGTGCCAGCAGCCACGGCGGGGGCTACGAGCAGTACTTC. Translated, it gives CASSHGGGYEQYF.

The CDR3 loop is CASSVAGQTNYGYTF. The CDR3 DNA follows: TGTGCCAGCAGCGTAGCGGGTCAGACTAACTATGGCTACACCTTC. V gene TRBV9 combines with J gene TRBJ1-2; D remains ambiguous. CDR1 is SGDLS and CDR2 is YYNGEE in the germline V gene. V lost 0 bases and J 0 bases, leaving 9 bases between the germline ends. CDR3 length: 15 residues.

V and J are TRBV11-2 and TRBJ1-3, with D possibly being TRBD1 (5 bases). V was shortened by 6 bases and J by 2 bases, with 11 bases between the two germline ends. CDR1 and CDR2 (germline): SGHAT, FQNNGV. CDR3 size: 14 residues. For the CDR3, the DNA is TGTGCCAGCAGAGGGGAAGAGGCTGGAAACACCATATATTTT. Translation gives CASRGEEAGNTIYF.

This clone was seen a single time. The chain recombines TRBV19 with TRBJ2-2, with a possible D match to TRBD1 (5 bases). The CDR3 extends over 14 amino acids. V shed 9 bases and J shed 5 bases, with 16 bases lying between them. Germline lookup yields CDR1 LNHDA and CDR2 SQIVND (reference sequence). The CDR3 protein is CASDRARATGELFF. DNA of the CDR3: TGTGCCAGCGACCGGGCCAGGGCGACCGGGGAGCTGTTTTTT.

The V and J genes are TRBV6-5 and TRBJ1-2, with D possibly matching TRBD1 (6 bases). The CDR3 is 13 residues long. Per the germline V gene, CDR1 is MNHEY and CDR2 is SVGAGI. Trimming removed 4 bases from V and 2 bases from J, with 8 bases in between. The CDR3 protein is CASSLQGNYGYTF. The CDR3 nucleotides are TGTGCCAGCAGTTTGCAGGGGAACTATGGCTACACCTTC.

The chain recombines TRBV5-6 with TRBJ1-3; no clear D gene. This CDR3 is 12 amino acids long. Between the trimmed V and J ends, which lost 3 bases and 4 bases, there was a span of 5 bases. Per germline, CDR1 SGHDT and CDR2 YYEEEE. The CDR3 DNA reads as TGTGCCAGCAGCTCTCCCGGAAACACCATATATTTT. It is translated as CASSSPGNTIYF.